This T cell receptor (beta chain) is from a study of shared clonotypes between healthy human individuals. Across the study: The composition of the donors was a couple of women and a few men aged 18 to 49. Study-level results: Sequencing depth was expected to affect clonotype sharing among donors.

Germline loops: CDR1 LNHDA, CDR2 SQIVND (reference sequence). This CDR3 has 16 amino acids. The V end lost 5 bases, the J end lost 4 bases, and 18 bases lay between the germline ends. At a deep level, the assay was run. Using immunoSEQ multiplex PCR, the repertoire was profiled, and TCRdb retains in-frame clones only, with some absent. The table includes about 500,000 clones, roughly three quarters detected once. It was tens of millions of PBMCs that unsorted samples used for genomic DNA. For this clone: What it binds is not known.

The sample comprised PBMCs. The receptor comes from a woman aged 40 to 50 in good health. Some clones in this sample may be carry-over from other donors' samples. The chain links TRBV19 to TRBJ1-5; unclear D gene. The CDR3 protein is CASSPLGVTRNQPQHF. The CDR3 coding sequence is TGTGCCAGTAGTCCCCTCGGGGTCACAAGAAATCAGCCCCAGCATTTT.